Given below is one T cell receptor (beta chain) in context. This CDR3 spans 14 amino acids. This record comes from a study of cytomegalovirus exposure and HLA in healthy donors. Researchers ran the PCR with 60 Vbeta and 13 Jbeta primers. Generated by immunoSEQ multiplex PCR, the TCRdb table keeps only in-frame clones and is missing some. The top ten hold 1.5% to 2% of the sample, which has about 210,000 clones, 75% to 80% seen once. This chain links TRBV21-1 with TRBJ1-5. TRBV21-1 is labeled a pseudogene. The TCR originated in a male donor in good health and CMV-seronegative. Sequenced: PBMCs. The CDR3 sequence is CASSKRRRGRPQHF. In nucleotides, the CDR3 is TGTGCCAGCAGCAAAAGGAGGAGGGGACGGCCCCAGCATTTT.